The 11 T cell receptor beta chains reported below all come from one sample, sequenced in a study of response to subunit inactivated influenza vaccine. MiXCR was run by TCRdb on the RT-PCR reads, yielding one entry per CDR3 protein. The sample lists 650,000 or so distinct CDR3 sequences; approximately 14% were seen once. The specimen was PBMCs from blood, collected less than 15 days before vaccination. The receptors originated from a man aged 45-65 years who received an inactivated influenza vaccine.

This clonotype was recorded a few times. The chain links TRBV6-2 or TRBV6-3 to TRBJ1-4; D gene unclear. Trimming stripped 5 bases from V and 8 bases from J, with 18 bases between. CDR1 and CDR2 (germline): MNHEY, SVGEGT. The CDR3 has 15 amino acids. For the CDR3, the DNA is TGTGCCAGCAGTCCGAACGGGCCGGTTGGAGAAAAACTGTTTTTT. Amino acid sequence: CASSPNGPVGEKLFF.

This clonotype was observed a handful of times. The CDR3 DNA reads TGTGCCAGCAGAATACAGGGTCGGGAGACCCAGTACTTC. This encodes CASRIQGRETQYF. The genes are TRBV12-3 or TRBV12-4 and TRBJ2-5; maybe TRBD1 (6 bases). Trimming removed 6 bases from V and 5 bases from J, with 13 bases in between. The CDR3 consists of 13 residues.

This chain uses TRBV3-1 with TRBJ2-1; a possible D gene is TRBD2 (7 bases). CDR3 size: 13 residues. The V end lost 6 bases, the J end lost 9 bases, and 15 bases lay between the germline ends. Germline V gives CDR1 LGHDT, CDR2 YNNKEL (reference sequence). The CDR3 sequence: CASRVGGGREQFF. The DNA for the CDR3 is TGTGCCAGCAGAGTAGGGGGGGGGCGTGAGCAGTTCTTC.

This clonotype was recorded a few times. The chain couples TRBV6-2 or TRBV6-3 to TRBJ1-1; D remains unclear. CDR1 MNHEY and CDR2 SVGEGT come from the germline V gene. The CDR3 is 14 residues long. V was cut by 3 bases and J by 6 bases, with 14 bases left in between. CDR3 sequence: CASSYKLRGSEAFF. For the CDR3, the DNA is TGTGCCAGCAGTTATAAGCTTCGAGGGTCTGAAGCTTTCTTT.

The CDR3 region is CASSRGLAGNYNEQFF. As DNA, the CDR3 is TGTGCCAGCAGCCGGGGACTAGCGGGGAACTACAATGAGCAGTTCTTC. V usage is TRBV12-3 or TRBV12-4 and J usage is TRBJ2-1; 13 bases line up with TRBD2. The V segment lost 6 bases and the J segment 3 bases; nucleotides outside the gene matches: 5. The CDR3 contains 16 residues.

The genes are TRBV7-2 and TRBJ2-5; 9 bases match TRBD2. The V segment lost 7 bases and the J segment 3 bases; nucleotides outside the gene matches: 12. The germline V gene has CDR1 SGHTA and CDR2 FQGNSA. The CDR3 sequence is 16 residues long. CDR3 residues: CASTKRRASGEETQYF. The CDR3 DNA reads TGTGCCAGCACCAAACGCAGGGCTAGCGGGGAAGAGACCCAGTACTTC.

This clonotype came up a few times. The rearrangement links TRBV6-1 to TRBJ2-6; a possible D gene is TRBD1 (5 bases). Between the trimmed V and J ends, which lost 7 bases and 2 bases, there was a span of 9 bases. The CDR3 sequence is 14 residues long. CDR1 is MNHNS and CDR2 is SASEGT in the germline V gene. CDR3 nucleotide sequence: TGTGCCAGCAAAAGGGGCACTGGGGCCAACGTCCTGACTTTC. Residues: CASKRGTGANVLTF.

The sample holds many counts of this clonotype. V and J are TRBV4-1 and TRBJ1-4; D gene unclear. CDR1 MGHRA and CDR2 YSYEKL come from the germline V gene. The CDR3 spans 14 residues. The V and J ends lost 5 bases and 0 bases respectively, with 7 bases between them. The CDR3 sequence: CASSRQSTNEKLFF. The CDR3 coding sequence is TGCGCCAGCAGCAGACAATCAACTAATGAAAAACTGTTTTTT.

V is TRBV5-1 and J is TRBJ1-2; D uncertain. The CDR3 contains 13 residues. Germline assignment: CDR1 SGHRS and CDR2 YFSETQ. V was clipped by 4 bases and J by 0 bases, with 7 bases between them. The CDR3 protein is CASSPTTNYGYTF. CDR3 in DNA: TGCGCCAGCAGCCCGACAACTAACTATGGCTACACCTTC. Using reference TRBV5-1 and TRBJ1-2 for the parts outside the CDR3, the full variable domain is KAGVTQTPRYLIKTRGQQVTLSCSPISGHRSVSWYQQTPGQGLQFLFEYFSETQRNKGNFPGRFSGRQFSNSRSEMNVSTLELGDSALYLCASSPTTNYGYTFGSGTRLTVV.

This clonotype was observed a handful of times. The chain employs TRBV19 and TRBJ2-1; 7 bases are shared with TRBD2. The length of the CDR3 is 14 residues. Germline V gives CDR1 LNHDA, CDR2 SQIVND (reference sequence). Trimming cost V 7 bases and J 4 bases; bases outside gene matches: 7. CDR3 protein: CASMASGRYNEQFF. Written as DNA, the CDR3 is TGTGCCAGTATGGCTAGCGGACGGTACAATGAGCAGTTCTTC.

At least ten counts were recorded for this clonotype. V gene TRBV7-2 combines with J gene TRBJ2-1; D is ambiguous. The germline V and J ends were trimmed by 1 base and 1 base, with 11 bases remaining between them. CDR1 and CDR2 (germline): SGHTA, FQGNSA. The CDR3 is 16 amino acids. The CDR3 loop is CASSLGTGTSYNEQFF. The CDR3 DNA reads as TGTGCCAGCAGCTTAGGGACCGGAACTTCCTACAATGAGCAGTTCTTC. Full variable domain (missing parts from reference TRBV7-2 and TRBJ2-1): GAGVSQSPSNKVTEKGKDVELRCDPISGHTALYWYRQSLGQGLEFLIYFQGNSAPDKSGLPSDRFSAERTGGSVSTLTIQRTQQEDSAVYLCASSLGTGTSYNEQFFGPGTRLTVL.